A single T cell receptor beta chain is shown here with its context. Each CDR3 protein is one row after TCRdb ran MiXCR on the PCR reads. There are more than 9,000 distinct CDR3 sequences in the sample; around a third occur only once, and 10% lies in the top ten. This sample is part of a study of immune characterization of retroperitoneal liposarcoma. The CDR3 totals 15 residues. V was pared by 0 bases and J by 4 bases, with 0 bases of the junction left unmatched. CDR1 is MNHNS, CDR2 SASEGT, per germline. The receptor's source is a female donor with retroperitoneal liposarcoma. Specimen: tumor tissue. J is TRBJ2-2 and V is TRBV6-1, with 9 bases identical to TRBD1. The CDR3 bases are TGTGCCAGCAGTGAAGCGGGACAGGGCACCGGGGAGCTGTTTTTT. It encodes CASSEAGQGTGELFF.